One and the same sample provided the 30 T cell receptor beta chains below, sequenced in a study of blood T cell repertoires in COVID-19. The method was immunoSEQ multiplex PCR; TCRdb's version includes in-frame clones alone and lacks a portion of them. The table includes 200,000 or so clones, 70% to 90% detected once. Sequencing was performed on PBMCs or T cells enriched from blood (not recorded which). The receptors come from a young woman who had recovered from COVID-19.

The CDR3 protein is CASSRRQGHGYTF. CDR3 nucleotides: TGTGCCAGCAGTCGTCGACAGGGACATGGCTACACCTTC. The chain has TRBV6-5 and TRBJ1-2, with TRBD1 matching over 7 bases. J gave up 6 bases and V 5 bases, and 6 bases lay outside the gene matches. This CDR3 has 13 residues. Germline loops: CDR1 MNHEY, CDR2 SVGAGI.

This chain joins TRBV18 and TRBJ1-6; the D gene is possibly TRBD1 (5 bases). CDR1 and CDR2 from the germline V gene are KGHSH and LQKENI. Trimming took off 3 bases at V and 0 bases at J, with 9 bases between the two ends. The CDR3 sequence is 16 residues long. The CDR3 nucleotides read TGTGCCAGCTCACCCGACAGCCGCTCCTATAATTCACCCCTCCACTTT. It is translated as CASSPDSRSYNSPLHF.

V is TRBV24-1 and J is TRBJ1-5, with 10 bases lining up with TRBD1. The CDR3 sequence is 14 residues long. J was trimmed by 5 bases and V by 7 bases; bases with no gene match: 4. Germline lookup yields CDR1 KGHDR and CDR2 SFDVKD. In nucleotides, the CDR3 is TGTGCCACCAGGGGGACAGGGGACCATCAGCCCCAGCATTTT. This encodes CATRGTGDHQPQHF.

The chain carries TRBV11-2 and TRBJ2-1, with TRBD2 matching 9 bases. The germline CDR1 and CDR2 sequences are SGHAT and FQNNGV. Trimming took 5 bases from V and 8 from J; bases not matched to a gene: 1. The CDR3 contains 12 residues. CDR3 sequence: CASSRGGDEQFF. CDR3 DNA: TGTGCCAGCAGCCGCGGGGGGGATGAGCAGTTCTTC.

This clone was seen only a few times. The chain has TRBV25-1 and TRBJ1-3; D call uncertain. Germline loops: CDR1 MGHDK, CDR2 SYGVNS. The CDR3 is 14 residues long. Trimming shortened V by 4 bases and J by 0 bases, and 7 bases separated the two germline ends. CDR3 residues: CASSGAVSGNTIYF. The CDR3, as DNA: TGTGCCAGCAGTGGTGCAGTCTCTGGAAACACCATATATTTT.

This clone was detected once. This sequence joins TRBV30 and TRBJ1-6, with a possible D match to TRBD1 (6 bases). V was cut by 0 bases and J by 6 bases, with 12 bases left in between. The germline V gene encodes CDR1 GTSNPN and CDR2 SVGIG (reference sequence). This CDR3 is built from 15 residues. The CDR3 protein is CAWSVQGGGNSPLHF. The CDR3 nucleotides read TGTGCCTGGAGTGTACAAGGGGGGGGTAATTCACCCCTCCACTTT.

The rearrangement uses TRBV5-1 and TRBJ1-1; D gene ambiguous. V was pared by 4 bases and J by 2 bases, with 12 bases between. Germline CDR1 SGHRS, CDR2 YFSETQ. This CDR3 comprises 14 residues. CDR3 amino acids: CASSVNRGNTEAFF. DNA of the CDR3: TGCGCCAGCAGCGTAAACCGGGGTAACACTGAAGCTTTCTTT.

The rearrangement uses TRBV5-4 and TRBJ2-7; TRBD2 matches at 14 bases. CDR3 length: 19 amino acids. Unmatched junction bases numbered 12, after V lost 1 base and J lost 3 bases. CDR1 and CDR2 from the germline V gene are SGHNT and YYREEE (reference sequence). The CDR3 loop is CASSLRGLAGGPGVYEQYF. The CDR3 bases are TGTGCCAGCAGCTTGCGCGGACTAGCGGGGGGCCCTGGCGTCTACGAGCAGTACTTC.

This clone was detected only once. The chain employs TRBV7-8 and TRBJ1-5; D ambiguous. Per the germline V gene, CDR1 is SGHVS and CDR2 is FQNEAQ. V gave up 4 bases and J gave up 9 bases, with 13 bases separating them. The CDR3 sequence is 13 residues long. This CDR3 is CASSSISRGPQHF. In DNA form, the CDR3 reads TGTGCCAGCAGCTCGATCTCCCGGGGGCCCCAGCATTTT.

The CDR3 nucleotides read TGTGCCAGCAGTGCAGGGGGTCAGCCCCAGCATTTT. Its translation: CASSAGGQPQHF. The V call is TRBV28, the J call TRBJ1-5; TRBD1 matches at 7 bases. CDR1 is MDHEN, CDR2 SYDVKM, per germline. There are 12 residues in the CDR3. Trimming at V came to 5 bases and at J to 6 bases, leaving 1 base not matched to a gene.

The chain joins TRBV2 to TRBJ1-5, with unresolved D. Trimming shortened V by 4 bases and J by 6 bases, and 10 bases separated the two germline ends. Germline-derived CDR1 and CDR2 are SNHLY and FYNNEI. This CDR3 is built from 13 residues. CDR3 region: CASSGAEAQPQHF. In DNA form, the CDR3 reads TGTGCCAGCAGTGGGGCAGAAGCTCAGCCCCAGCATTTT.

V usage is TRBV6-5 and J usage is TRBJ2-1, with a tentative D call TRBD1 (6 bases). Between the trimmed V and J ends, which lost 6 bases and 7 bases, there was a span of 16 bases. The length of the CDR3 is 14 residues. Per the germline V gene, CDR1 is MNHEY and CDR2 is SVGAGI. CDR3 residues: CASRQGAGVNEQFF. The CDR3 DNA follows: TGTGCCAGCAGACAAGGGGCAGGGGTGAATGAGCAGTTCTTC.

V usage is TRBV25-1 and J usage is TRBJ2-3; 10 positions match TRBD1. This CDR3 is 16 amino acids long. Germline V gives CDR1 MGHDK, CDR2 SYGVNS. The J segment lost 2 bases and the V segment lost 5 bases, leaving 7 bases of the junction unmatched. This CDR3 is CASSHAGTGDTDTQYF. Here the CDR3 DNA reads TGTGCCAGCAGTCACGCCGGGACAGGGGACACAGATACGCAGTATTTT.

This sequence joins TRBV4-1 and TRBJ2-1; TRBD2 aligns across 10 bases. The CDR3 spans 16 residues. J was trimmed by 6 bases and V by 3 bases; bases with no gene match: 8. CDR1 is MGHRA, CDR2 YSYEKL, per germline. CDR3 DNA: TGCGCCAGCAGCCACCCCCCCAGCGGGGGGGCCAATGAGCAGTTCTTC. Amino acids: CASSHPPSGGANEQFF.

The chain has TRBV27 and TRBJ1-5; D not certain. The V end was cut by 2 bases, the J end by 1 base, with 3 bases between. This CDR3 is 13 amino acids long. CDR1 and CDR2 from the germline V gene are MNHEY and SMNVEV (reference sequence). CDR3 loop: CASSLQSNQPQHF. CDR3 coding DNA: TGTGCCAGCAGTTTACAGAGCAATCAGCCCCAGCATTTT.

The V gene is TRBV7-9, the J gene TRBJ1-6, with 7 bases that match TRBD1. CDR1 and CDR2 from the germline V gene are SEHNR and FQNEAQ (reference sequence). V was clipped by 1 base and J by 7 bases; unmatched bases: 1. The CDR3 runs to 14 residues. CDR3 bases: TGTGCCAGCAGCTTAGGGACAGGAAATTCACCCCTCCACTTT. Its translation is CASSLGTGNSPLHF.

The V call is TRBV28, the J call TRBJ1-2; no clear D gene. Per the germline V gene, CDR1 is MDHEN and CDR2 is SYDVKM. Trimming shortened V by 2 bases and J by 5 bases, and 12 bases separated the two germline ends. The CDR3 totals 14 residues. The CDR3 loop is CASSLRGRSYGYTF. The CDR3 DNA follows: TGTGCCAGCAGTTTACGGGGAAGGTCATATGGCTACACCTTC.

This clone has more than one count but fewer than ten. The CDR3 DNA is TGTGCCAGCAGCTTACTACAGTCCTACGAGCAGTACTTC. This codes for CASSLLQSYEQYF. The chain employs TRBV11-2 and TRBJ2-7; D call uncertain. The germline gives CDR1 SGHAT, CDR2 FQNNGV. V dropped 2 bases and J dropped 1 base, with 6 bases sitting between them. The CDR3 has 13 amino acids.

This chain connects TRBV28 to TRBJ1-1; D may be TRBD1 (6 bases). The CDR3 spans 14 residues. From germline, CDR1 is MDHEN and CDR2 SYDVKM. V gave up 6 bases and J gave up 5 bases, with 16 bases separating them. The CDR3 sequence: CASRREKGGTEAFF. DNA of the CDR3: TGTGCCAGCAGGCGGGAGAAAGGGGGAACTGAAGCTTTCTTT.

The J gene is TRBJ2-1, the V gene TRBV14; 7 bases align to TRBD2. The CDR3 has 15 amino acids. The V gene end was trimmed by 1 base and the J gene end by 8 bases; junction bases not matched to a gene: 8. The germline CDR1 and CDR2 sequences are SGHDN and FVKESK. The CDR3, as DNA: TGTGCCAGCAGCCAAGTGTCTAGCGGCCCTGATGAGCAGTTCTTC. Translation: CASSQVSSGPDEQFF. Filled out from reference TRBV14 and TRBJ2-1, the complete variable domain reads EAGVTQFPSHSVIEKGQTVTLRCDPISGHDNLYWYRRVMGKEIKFLLHFVKESKQDESGMPNNRFLAERTGGTYSTLKVQPAELEDSGVYFCASSQVSSGPDEQFFGPGTRLTVL.

The V and J genes are TRBV18 and TRBJ2-1; 9 bases align to TRBD1. V lost 3 bases and J lost 0; bases outside the gene matches: 9. In germline, CDR1 is KGHSH, CDR2 LQKENI. The CDR3 length is 18 residues. CDR3 amino acids: CASSPRTWDRDSYNEQFF. The CDR3 DNA is TGTGCCAGCTCACCGCGGACCTGGGACAGGGACTCCTACAATGAGCAGTTCTTC.

The CDR3 coding sequence is TGTGCCAGCAGTTACGAGAACAGGGGCACTGAAGCTTTCTTT. The encoded protein is CASSYENRGTEAFF. This chain joins TRBV6-5 and TRBJ1-1; 7 bases fit TRBD1. This CDR3 region has 14 residues. J gave up 4 bases and V 2 bases, and 4 bases lay outside the gene matches. Germline V gives CDR1 MNHEY, CDR2 SVGAGI.

V and J are TRBV25-1 and TRBJ1-6; 9 bases match TRBD1. V dropped 8 bases and J dropped 9; count of bases not matched to a gene: 2. Germline-derived CDR1 and CDR2 are MGHDK and SYGVNS. The CDR3 is 12 residues long. In DNA, the CDR3 is TGTGCCAGCTCGGACAGGGGTTCACCCCTCCACTTT. Translated, it gives CASSDRGSPLHF.

V gene TRBV5-6 combines with J gene TRBJ2-5; maybe TRBD2 (5 bases). Germline lookup yields CDR1 SGHDT and CDR2 YYEEEE. The CDR3 spans 15 residues. The V end lost 3 bases, the J end lost 2 bases, and 14 bases lay between the germline ends. The DNA of the CDR3 is TGTGCCAGCAGCTGGACTGCACTACCGCAAGAGACCCAGTACTTC. Encoded protein: CASSWTALPQETQYF.

This chain uses TRBV13 with TRBJ2-3, with 11 bases fitting TRBD2. The CDR3 is made up of 19 amino acids. Germline V gene lookup returns CDR1 PRHDT and CDR2 FYEKMQ (reference sequence). With V trimmed by 10 bases and J by 0 bases, 18 bases remained unmatched. The CDR3 region is CAKPETSGKTYPSTDTQYF. CDR3 coding DNA: TGTGCCAAACCGGAGACTAGCGGGAAGACGTACCCTAGCACAGATACGCAGTATTTT.

The rearrangement uses TRBV12-3 or TRBV12-4 and TRBJ1-1, with 8 bases matching TRBD1. This CDR3 has 12 amino acids. The V segment lost 8 bases and the J segment 1 base; nucleotides outside the gene matches: 0. The CDR3 DNA follows: TGTGCCAGCGGACAGGGGAACACTGAAGCTTTCTTT. As protein: CASGQGNTEAFF.

This chain joins TRBV13 and TRBJ1-3; 8 bases agree with TRBD1. The J segment lost 2 bases and the V segment lost 3 bases, leaving 3 bases of the junction unmatched. CDR1 and CDR2 (germline): PRHDT, FYEKMQ (reference sequence). This CDR3 contains 15 residues. The CDR3 nucleotides read TGTGCCAGCAGCTTCACGACAGGGGCTGGAAACACCATATATTTT. Its protein is CASSFTTGAGNTIYF.

The genes are TRBV6-5 and TRBJ1-5; 10 bases agree with TRBD1. The CDR3 has 16 residues. Losses at the gene ends were 4 bases for V and 5 bases for J; bases not matched to a gene: 8. From germline, CDR1 is MNHEY and CDR2 SVGAGI. The CDR3 loop reads CASSSTGTGVHQPQHF. CDR3 DNA: TGTGCCAGCAGTTCCACCGGGACAGGGGTTCATCAGCCCCAGCATTTT.

The chain is built from TRBV5-1 and TRBJ1-2, with a tentative D call TRBD1 (6 bases). There are 14 residues in the CDR3. The V gene's germline CDR1 is SGHRS and CDR2 YFSETQ. V was trimmed by 6 bases and J by 3 bases, leaving 15 bases between them. The CDR3 loop reads CASKISGADYGYTF. Written as DNA, the CDR3 is TGCGCCAGCAAAATATCAGGGGCCGACTATGGCTACACCTTC.

This clone has only one observation. The V and J genes are TRBV18 and TRBJ1-6; TRBD1 is a possible D gene (6 bases). CDR1 KGHSH and CDR2 LQKENI come from the germline V gene. This CDR3 has 15 residues. Trimming shortened V by 6 bases and J by 9 bases, and 18 bases separated the two germline ends. As DNA, the CDR3 is TGTGCCAGCTCCCCCCGCGGCAGGGGAGCTTCACCCCTCCACTTT. Protein: CASSPRGRGASPLHF.